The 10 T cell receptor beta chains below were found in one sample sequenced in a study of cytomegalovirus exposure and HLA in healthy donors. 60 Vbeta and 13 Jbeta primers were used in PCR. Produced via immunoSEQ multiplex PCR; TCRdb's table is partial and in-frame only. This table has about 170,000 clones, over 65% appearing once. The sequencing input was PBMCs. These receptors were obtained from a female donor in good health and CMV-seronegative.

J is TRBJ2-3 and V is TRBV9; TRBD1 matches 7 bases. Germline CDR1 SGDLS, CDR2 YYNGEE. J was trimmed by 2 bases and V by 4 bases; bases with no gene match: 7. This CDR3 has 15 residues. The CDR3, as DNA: TGTGCCAGCAGCCCCCAACAGGGGTTCACAGATACGCAGTATTTT. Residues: CASSPQQGFTDTQYF.

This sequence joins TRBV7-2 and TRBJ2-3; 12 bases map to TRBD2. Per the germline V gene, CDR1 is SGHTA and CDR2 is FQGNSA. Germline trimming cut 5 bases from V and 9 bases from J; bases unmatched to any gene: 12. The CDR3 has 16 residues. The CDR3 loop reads CASSITRLAGALTQYF. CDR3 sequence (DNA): TGTGCCAGCAGCATCACCCGACTAGCGGGAGCCCTAACGCAGTATTTT.

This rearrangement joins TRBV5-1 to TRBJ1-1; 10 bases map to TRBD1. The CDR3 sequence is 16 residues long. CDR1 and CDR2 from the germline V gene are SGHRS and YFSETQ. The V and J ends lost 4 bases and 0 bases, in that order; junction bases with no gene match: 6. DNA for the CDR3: TGCGCCAGCAGCAGACAGGGGGCCATCTTGAACACTGAAGCTTTCTTT. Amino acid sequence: CASSRQGAILNTEAFF.

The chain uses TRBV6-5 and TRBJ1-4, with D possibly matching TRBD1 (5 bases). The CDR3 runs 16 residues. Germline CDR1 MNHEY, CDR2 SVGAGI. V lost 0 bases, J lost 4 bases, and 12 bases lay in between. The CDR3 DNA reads TGTGCCAGCAGTTACTCGGGCGGGACGGATAATGAAAAACTGTTTTTT. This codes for CASSYSGGTDNEKLFF.

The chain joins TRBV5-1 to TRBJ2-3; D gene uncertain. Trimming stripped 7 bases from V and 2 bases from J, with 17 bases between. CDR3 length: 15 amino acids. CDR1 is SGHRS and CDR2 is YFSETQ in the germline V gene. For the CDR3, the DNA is TGCGCCAGCCGCGTATTGGCGGCTGACACAGATACGCAGTATTTT. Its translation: CASRVLAADTDTQYF.

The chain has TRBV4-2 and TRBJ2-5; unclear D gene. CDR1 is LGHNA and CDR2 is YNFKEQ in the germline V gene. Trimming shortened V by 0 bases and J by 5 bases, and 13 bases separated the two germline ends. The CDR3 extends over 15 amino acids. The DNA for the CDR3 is TGTGCCAGCAGCCAAGACTACGCCCTCTTTGAGACCCAGTACTTC. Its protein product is CASSQDYALFETQYF.

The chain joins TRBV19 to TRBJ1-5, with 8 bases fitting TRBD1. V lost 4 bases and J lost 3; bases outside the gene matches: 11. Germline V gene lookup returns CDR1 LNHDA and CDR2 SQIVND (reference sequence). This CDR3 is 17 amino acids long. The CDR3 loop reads CASSTYGGTGNNQPQHF. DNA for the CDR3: TGTGCCAGTAGTACTTACGGCGGGACAGGCAACAATCAGCCCCAGCATTTT.

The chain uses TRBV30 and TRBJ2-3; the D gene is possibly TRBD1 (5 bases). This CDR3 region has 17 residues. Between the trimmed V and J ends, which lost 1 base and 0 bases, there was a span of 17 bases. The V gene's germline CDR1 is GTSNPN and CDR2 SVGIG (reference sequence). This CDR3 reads CAWSAGWAETSTDTQYF. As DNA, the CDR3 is TGTGCCTGGAGTGCAGGGTGGGCGGAGACTAGCACAGATACGCAGTATTTT.

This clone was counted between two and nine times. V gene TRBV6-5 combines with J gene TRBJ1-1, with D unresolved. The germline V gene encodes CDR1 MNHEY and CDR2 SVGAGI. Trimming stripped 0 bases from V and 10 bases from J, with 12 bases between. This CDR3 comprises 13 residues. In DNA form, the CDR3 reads TGTGCCAGCAGTTACTCGGAGGGAGTATTAGCTTTCTTT. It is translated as CASSYSEGVLAFF.

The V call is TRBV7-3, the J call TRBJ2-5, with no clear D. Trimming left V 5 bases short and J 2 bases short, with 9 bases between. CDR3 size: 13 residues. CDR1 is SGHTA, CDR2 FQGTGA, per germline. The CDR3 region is CASSRSGQETQYF. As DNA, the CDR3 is TGTGCCAGCAGCAGATCGGGTCAAGAGACCCAGTACTTC.